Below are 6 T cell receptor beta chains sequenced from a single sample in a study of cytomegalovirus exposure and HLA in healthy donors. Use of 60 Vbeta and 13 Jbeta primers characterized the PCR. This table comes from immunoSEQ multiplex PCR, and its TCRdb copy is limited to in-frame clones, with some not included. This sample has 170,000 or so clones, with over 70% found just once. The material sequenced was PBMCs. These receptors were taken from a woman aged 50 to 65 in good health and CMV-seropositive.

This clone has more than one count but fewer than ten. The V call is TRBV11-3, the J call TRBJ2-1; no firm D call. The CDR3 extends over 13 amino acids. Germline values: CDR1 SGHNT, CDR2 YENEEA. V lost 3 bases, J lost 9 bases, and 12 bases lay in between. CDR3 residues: CASSFTRIAEQFF. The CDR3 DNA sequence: TGTGCCAGCAGCTTTACGAGGATAGCTGAGCAGTTCTTC.

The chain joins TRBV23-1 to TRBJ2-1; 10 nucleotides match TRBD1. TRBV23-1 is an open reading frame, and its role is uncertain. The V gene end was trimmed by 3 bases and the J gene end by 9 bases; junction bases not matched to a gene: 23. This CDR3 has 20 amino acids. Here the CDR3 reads CASSHPQGQGWGLAISEQFF. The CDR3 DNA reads TGCGCCAGCAGTCATCCGCAGGGACAGGGGTGGGGGCTCGCGATCAGTGAGCAGTTCTTC.

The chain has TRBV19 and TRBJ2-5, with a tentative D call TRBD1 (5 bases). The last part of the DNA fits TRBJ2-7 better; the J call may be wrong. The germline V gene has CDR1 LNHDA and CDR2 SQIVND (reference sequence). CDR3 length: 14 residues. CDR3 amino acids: CASSFSGPSYEQYF. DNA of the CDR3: TGTGCCAGTAGTTTTTCAGGGCCGTCCTACGAGCAGTACTTC.

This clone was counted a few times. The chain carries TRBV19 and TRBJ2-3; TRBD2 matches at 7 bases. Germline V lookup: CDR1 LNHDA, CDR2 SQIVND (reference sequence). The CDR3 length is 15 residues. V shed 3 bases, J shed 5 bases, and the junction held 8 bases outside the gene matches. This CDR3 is CASSIGRVAGDTQYF. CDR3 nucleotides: TGTGCCAGTAGTATTGGGAGGGTAGCAGGAGATACGCAGTATTTT. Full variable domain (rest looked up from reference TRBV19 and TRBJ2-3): DGGITQSPKYLFRKEGQNVTLSCEQNLNHDAMYWYRQDPGQGLRLIYYSQIVNDFQKGDIAEGYSVSREKKESFPLTVTSAQKNPTAFYLCASSIGRVAGDTQYFGPGTRLTVL.

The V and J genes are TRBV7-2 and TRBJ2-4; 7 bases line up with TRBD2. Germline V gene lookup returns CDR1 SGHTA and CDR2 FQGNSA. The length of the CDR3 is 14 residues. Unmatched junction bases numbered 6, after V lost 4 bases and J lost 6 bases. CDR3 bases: TGTGCCAGCAGCTCCCCTAGCGGAGGAAACATTCAGTACTTC. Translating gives CASSSPSGGNIQYF.

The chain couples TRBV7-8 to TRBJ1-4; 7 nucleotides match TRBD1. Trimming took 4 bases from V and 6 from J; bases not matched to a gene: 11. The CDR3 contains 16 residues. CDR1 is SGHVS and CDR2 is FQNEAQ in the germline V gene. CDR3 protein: CASSSGTVGSHEKLFF. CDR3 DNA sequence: TGTGCCAGCAGCTCAGGGACAGTGGGGTCGCATGAAAAACTGTTTTTT.